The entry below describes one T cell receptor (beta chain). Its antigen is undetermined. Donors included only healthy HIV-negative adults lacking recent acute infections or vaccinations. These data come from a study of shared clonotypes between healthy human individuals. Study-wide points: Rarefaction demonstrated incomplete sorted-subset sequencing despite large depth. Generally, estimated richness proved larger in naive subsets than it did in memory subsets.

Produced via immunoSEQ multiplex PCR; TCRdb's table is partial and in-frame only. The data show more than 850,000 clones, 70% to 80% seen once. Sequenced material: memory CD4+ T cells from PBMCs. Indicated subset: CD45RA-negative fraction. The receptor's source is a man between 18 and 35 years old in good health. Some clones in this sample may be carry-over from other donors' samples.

The DNA of the CDR3 is TGCGCCAGCTCTCTGGGGGGACAGGGAAATGAAAAACTGTTTTTT. It is translated as CASSLGGQGNEKLFF. V usage is TRBV5-1 and J usage is TRBJ1-4; 9 bases are shared with TRBD1. The CDR3 length is 15 residues. Trimming removed 7 bases from V and 5 bases from J; junction bases left unmatched: 9. The V gene's germline CDR1 is SGHRS and CDR2 YFSETQ. The variable domain in full, completed from reference TRBV5-1 and TRBJ1-4, reads KAGVTQTPRYLIKTRGQQVTLSCSPISGHRSVSWYQQTPGQGLQFLFEYFSETQRNKGNFPGRFSGRQFSNSRSEMNVSTLELGDSALYLCASSLGGQGNEKLFFGSGTQLSVL.